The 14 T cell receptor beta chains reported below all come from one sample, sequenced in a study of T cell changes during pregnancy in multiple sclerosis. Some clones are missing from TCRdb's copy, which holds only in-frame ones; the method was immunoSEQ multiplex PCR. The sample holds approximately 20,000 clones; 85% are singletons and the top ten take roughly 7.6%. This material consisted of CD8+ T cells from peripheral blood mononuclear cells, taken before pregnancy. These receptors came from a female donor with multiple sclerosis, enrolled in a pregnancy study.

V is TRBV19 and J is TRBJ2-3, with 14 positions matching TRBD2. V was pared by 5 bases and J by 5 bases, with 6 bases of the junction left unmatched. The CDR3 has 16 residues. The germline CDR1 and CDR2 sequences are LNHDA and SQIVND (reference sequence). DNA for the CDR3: TGTGCCAGTAGTCTCCGACTAGCGGGAGGGGGAGATACGCAGTATTTT. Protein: CASSLRLAGGGDTQYF.

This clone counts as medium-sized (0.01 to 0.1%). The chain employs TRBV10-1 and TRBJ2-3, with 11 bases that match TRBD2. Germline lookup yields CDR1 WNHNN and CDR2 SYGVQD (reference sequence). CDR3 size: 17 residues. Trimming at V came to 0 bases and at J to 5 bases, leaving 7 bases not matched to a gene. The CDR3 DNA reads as TGCGCCAGCAGTGAGTCCGGTGGGCTAGCGGGAGGAGATACGCAGTATTTT. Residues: CASSESGGLAGGDTQYF.

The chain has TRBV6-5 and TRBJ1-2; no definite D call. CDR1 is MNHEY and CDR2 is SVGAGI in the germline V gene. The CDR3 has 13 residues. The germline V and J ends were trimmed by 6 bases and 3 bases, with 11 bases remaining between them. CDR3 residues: CASSLDGYYGYTF. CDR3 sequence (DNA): TGTGCCAGCAGCCTCGACGGGTACTATGGCTACACCTTC.

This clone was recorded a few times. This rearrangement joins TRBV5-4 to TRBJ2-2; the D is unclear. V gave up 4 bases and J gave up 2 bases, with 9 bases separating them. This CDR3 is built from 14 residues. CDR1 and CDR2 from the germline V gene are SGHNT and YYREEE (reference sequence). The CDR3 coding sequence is TGTGCCAGCAGCCACGGTCCTAACACCGGGGAGCTGTTTTTT. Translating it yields CASSHGPNTGELFF.

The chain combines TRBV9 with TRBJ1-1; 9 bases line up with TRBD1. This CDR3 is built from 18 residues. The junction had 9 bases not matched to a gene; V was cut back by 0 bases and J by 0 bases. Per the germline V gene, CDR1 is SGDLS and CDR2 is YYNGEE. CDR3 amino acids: CASSVDTGTGKMNTEAFF. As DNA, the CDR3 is TGTGCCAGCAGCGTAGATACTGGGACAGGGAAGATGAACACTGAAGCTTTCTTT. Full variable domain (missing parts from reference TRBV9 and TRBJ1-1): DSGVTQTPKHLITATGQRVTLRCSPRSGDLSVYWYQQSLDQGLQFLIQYYNGEERAKGNILERFSAQQFPDLHSELNLSSLELGDSALYFCASSVDTGTGKMNTEAFFGQGTRLTVV.

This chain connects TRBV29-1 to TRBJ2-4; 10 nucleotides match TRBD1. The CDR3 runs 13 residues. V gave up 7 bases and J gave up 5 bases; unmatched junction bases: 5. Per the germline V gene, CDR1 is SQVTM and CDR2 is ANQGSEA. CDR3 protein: CSGSGTGENIQYF. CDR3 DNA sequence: TGCAGCGGCTCCGGGACAGGGGAAAACATTCAGTACTTC.

CDR3 nucleotides: TGCGCCAGCAGCTCACGGGACAGGGTCGCCTACGAGCAGTACTTC. Amino acid sequence: CASSSRDRVAYEQYF. The chain recombines TRBV4-1 with TRBJ2-7; 9 nucleotides agree with TRBD1. Germline V gene sequence: CDR1 MGHRA, CDR2 YSYEKL. The CDR3 consists of 15 residues. Trimming took 5 bases from V and 2 from J; bases not matched to a gene: 7.

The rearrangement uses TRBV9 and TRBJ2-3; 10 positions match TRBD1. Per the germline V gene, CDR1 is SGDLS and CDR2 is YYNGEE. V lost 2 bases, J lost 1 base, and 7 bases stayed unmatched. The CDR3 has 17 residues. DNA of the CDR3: TGTGCCAGCAGCGTGCGGGACAGGGGAATTCGCACAGATACGCAGTATTTT. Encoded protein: CASSVRDRGIRTDTQYF.

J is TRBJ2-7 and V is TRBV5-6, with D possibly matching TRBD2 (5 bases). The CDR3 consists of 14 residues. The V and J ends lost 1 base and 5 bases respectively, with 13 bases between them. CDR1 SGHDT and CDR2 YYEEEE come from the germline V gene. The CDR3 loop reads CASSLTGLANEQYF. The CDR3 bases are TGTGCCAGCAGCTTGACTGGGCTAGCCAACGAGCAGTACTTC.

CDR3 sequence: CAWSVEMDGYTF. The CDR3 nucleotides read TGTGCCTGGAGTGTGGAGATGGATGGCTACACCTTC. The chain links TRBV30 to TRBJ1-2; the D is unclear. The CDR3 is 12 residues long. Per germline, CDR1 GTSNPN and CDR2 SVGIG (reference sequence). V was shortened by 0 bases and J by 6 bases, with 8 bases between the two germline ends.

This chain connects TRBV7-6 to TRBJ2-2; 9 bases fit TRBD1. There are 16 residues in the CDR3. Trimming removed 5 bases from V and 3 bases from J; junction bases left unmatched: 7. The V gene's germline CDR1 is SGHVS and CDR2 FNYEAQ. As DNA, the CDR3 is TGTGCCAGCAGCAACGGACAGGGGCGACACACCGGGGAGCTGTTTTTT. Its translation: CASSNGQGRHTGELFF.

The CDR3 DNA follows: TGTGCCAGCAGCTTATTTCCAGGGGGCGCGACTAATGAAAAACTGTTTTTT. Translated, it gives CASSLFPGGATNEKLFF. The chain couples TRBV7-2 to TRBJ1-4; 8 bases match TRBD1. Unmatched junction bases numbered 7, after V lost 2 bases and J lost 2 bases. Germline CDR1 SGHTA, CDR2 FQGNSA. This CDR3 is built from 17 residues.

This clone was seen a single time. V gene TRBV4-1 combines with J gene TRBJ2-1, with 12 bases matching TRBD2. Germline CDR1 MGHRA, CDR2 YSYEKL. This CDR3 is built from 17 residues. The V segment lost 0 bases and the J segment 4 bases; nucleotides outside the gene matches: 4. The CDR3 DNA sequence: TGCGCCAGCAGCCAAGACCGGACTAGCGGGACTTACAATGAGCAGTTCTTC. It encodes CASSQDRTSGTYNEQFF.

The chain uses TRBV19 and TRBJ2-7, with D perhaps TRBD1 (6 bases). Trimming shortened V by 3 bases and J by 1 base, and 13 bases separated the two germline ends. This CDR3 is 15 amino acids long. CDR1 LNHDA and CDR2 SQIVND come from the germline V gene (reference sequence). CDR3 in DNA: TGTGCCAGTAGTATTACAGGGTGGGGATCCTACGAGCAGTACTTC. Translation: CASSITGWGSYEQYF.